This record covers a single T cell receptor beta chain. This record comes from a study of blood T cell repertoires in COVID-19. About the study: Acute and convalescent COVID-19 samples came from the United States, Italy and Spain. The cDNA or gDNA used as material had been derived from T cells, B-cell-depleted T cells, or PBMCs.

Allocation to cohorts depended on clinical history reported by the participants. J was trimmed by 4 bases and V by 7 bases; bases with no gene match: 5. Germline V gives CDR1 LGHDT, CDR2 YNNKEL (reference sequence). The CDR3 totals 14 residues. Here immunoSEQ multiplex PCR was the method, and the copy in TCRdb shows in-frame clones only, minus some. The sample shows 180,000 or so clones, over 70% of them seen only once. Sequences were obtained from PBMCs or T cells enriched from blood (not recorded which). The clonotype comes from a man aged 50-59 years who had recovered from COVID-19. The V call is TRBV3-1 (or the pseudogene TRBV3-2), the J call TRBJ2-1; 9 nucleotides match TRBD2. This CDR3 reads CASTGLALYNEQFF. In DNA form, the CDR3 reads TGTGCCAGCACCGGACTAGCGCTGTACAATGAGCAGTTCTTC.